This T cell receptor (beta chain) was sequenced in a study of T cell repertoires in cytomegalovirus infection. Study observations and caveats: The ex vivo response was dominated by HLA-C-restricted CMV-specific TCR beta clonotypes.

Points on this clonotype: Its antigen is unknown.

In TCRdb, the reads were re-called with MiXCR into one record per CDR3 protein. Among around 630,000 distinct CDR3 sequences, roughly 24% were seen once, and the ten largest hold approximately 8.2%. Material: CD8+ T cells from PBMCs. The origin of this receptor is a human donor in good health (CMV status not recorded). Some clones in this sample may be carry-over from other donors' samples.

CDR3 region: CASSLYVATNEKLFF. Written as DNA, the CDR3 is TGTGCCAGCAGCTTATACGTAGCAACTAATGAAAAACTGTTTTTT. The chain joins TRBV7-8 to TRBJ1-4; D not resolved. Germline V gene data show CDR1 as SGHVS and CDR2 as FQNEAQ. The CDR3 spans 15 residues. V lost 2 bases to trimming and J lost 0 bases, with 7 bases between them.